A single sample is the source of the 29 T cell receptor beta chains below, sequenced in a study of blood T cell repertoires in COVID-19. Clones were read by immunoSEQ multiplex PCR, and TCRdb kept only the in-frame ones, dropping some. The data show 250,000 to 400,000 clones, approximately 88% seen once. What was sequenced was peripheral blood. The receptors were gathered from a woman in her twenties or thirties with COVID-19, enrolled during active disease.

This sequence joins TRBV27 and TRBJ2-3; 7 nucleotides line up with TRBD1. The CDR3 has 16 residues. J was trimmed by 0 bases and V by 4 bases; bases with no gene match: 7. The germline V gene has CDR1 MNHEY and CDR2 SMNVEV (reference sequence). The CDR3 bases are TGTGCCAGCAGTTCATACAGGGGCTCAAGCACAGATACGCAGTATTTT. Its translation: CASSSYRGSSTDTQYF.

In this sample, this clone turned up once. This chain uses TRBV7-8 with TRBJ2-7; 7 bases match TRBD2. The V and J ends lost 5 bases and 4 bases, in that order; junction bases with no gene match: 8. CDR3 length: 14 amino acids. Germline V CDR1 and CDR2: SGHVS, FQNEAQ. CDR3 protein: CASSLTSPGYEQYF. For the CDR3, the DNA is TGTGCCAGCAGCCTGACTAGCCCGGGGTACGAGCAGTACTTC.

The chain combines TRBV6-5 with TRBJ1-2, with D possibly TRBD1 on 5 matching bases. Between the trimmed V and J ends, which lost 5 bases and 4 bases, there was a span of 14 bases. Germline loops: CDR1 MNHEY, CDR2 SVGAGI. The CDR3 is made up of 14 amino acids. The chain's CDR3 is CASSLGRGAYGYTF. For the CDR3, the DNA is TGTGCCAGCAGTCTAGGGAGGGGTGCCTATGGCTACACCTTC.

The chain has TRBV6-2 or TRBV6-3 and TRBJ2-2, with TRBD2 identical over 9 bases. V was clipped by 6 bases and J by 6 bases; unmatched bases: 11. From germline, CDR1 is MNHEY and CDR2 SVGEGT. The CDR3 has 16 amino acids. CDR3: CASSHSSGVLPGELFF. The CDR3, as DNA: TGTGCCAGCAGCCACTCTAGCGGGGTCCTCCCCGGGGAGCTGTTTTTT.

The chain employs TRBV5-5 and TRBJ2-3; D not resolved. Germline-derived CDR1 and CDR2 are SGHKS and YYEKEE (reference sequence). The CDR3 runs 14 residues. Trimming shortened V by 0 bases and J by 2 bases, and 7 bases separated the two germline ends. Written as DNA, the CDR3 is TGTGCCAGCAGCTTGGTCAGGTACACAGATACGCAGTATTTT. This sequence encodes CASSLVRYTDTQYF.

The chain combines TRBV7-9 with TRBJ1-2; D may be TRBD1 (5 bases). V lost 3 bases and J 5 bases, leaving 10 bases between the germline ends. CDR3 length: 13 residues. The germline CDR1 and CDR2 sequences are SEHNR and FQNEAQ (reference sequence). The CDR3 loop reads CASSFGAAYGYTF. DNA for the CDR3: TGTGCCAGCAGCTTTGGGGCCGCGTATGGCTACACCTTC.

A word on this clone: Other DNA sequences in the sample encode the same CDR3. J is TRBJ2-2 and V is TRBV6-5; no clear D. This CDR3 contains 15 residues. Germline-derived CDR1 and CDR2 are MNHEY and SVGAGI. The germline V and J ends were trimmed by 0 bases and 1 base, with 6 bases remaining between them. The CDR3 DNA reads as TGTGCCAGCAGTTACTCGTCGGGGAACACCGGGGAGCTGTTTTTT. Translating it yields CASSYSSGNTGELFF.

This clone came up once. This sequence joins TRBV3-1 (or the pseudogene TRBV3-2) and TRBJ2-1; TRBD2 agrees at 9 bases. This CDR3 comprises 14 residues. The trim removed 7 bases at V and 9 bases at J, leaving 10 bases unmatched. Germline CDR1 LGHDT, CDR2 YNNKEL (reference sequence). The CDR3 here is CASIAGTSYSEQFF. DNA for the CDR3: TGTGCCAGCATCGCCGGGACTAGCTATTCTGAGCAGTTCTTC.

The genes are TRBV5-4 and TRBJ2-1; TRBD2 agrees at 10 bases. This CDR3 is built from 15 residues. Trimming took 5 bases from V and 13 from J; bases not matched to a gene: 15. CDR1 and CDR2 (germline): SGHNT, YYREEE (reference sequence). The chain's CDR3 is CASSDEAGGQSGQFF. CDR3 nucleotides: TGTGCCAGCAGTGACGAAGCGGGGGGGCAATCGGGACAGTTCTTC.

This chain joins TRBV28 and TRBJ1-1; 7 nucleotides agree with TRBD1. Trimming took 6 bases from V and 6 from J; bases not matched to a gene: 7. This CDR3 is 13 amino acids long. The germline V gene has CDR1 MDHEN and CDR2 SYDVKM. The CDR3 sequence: CASRGPGQPEAFF. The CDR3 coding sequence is TGTGCCAGCAGGGGTCCGGGACAGCCTGAAGCTTTCTTT.

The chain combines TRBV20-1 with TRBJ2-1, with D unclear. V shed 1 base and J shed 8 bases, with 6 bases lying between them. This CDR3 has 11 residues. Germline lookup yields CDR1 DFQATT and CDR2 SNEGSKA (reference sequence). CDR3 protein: CSARVSYEQFF. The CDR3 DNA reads TGCAGTGCTAGAGTTAGTTATGAGCAGTTCTTC.

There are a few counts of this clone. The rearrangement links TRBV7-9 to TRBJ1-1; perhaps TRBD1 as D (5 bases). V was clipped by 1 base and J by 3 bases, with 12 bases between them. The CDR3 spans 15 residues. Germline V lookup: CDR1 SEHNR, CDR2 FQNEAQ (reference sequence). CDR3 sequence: CASSLVPPGYTEAFF. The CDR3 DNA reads TGTGCCAGCAGCTTAGTTCCCCCAGGGTACACTGAAGCTTTCTTT.

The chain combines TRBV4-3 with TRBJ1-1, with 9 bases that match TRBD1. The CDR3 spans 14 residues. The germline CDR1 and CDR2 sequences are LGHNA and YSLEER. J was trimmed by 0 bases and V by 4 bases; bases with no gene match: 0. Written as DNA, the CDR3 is TGCGCCAGCAGCCGGGACAGGGTGAACACTGAAGCTTTCTTT. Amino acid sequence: CASSRDRVNTEAFF.

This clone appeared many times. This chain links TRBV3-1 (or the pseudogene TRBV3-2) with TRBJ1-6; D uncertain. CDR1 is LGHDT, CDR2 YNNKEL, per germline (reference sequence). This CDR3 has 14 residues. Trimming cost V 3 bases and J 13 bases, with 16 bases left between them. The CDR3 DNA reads TGTGCCAGCAGCCATTCGCGATTAATTCACCCCCTCCACTTT. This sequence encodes CASSHSRLIHPLHF.

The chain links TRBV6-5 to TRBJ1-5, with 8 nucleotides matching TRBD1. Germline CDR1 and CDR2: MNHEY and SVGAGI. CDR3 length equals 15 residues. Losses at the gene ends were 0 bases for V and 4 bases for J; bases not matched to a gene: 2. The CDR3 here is CASSYSRQGNQPQHF. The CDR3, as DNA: TGTGCCAGCAGTTACTCGAGACAGGGGAATCAGCCCCAGCATTTT.

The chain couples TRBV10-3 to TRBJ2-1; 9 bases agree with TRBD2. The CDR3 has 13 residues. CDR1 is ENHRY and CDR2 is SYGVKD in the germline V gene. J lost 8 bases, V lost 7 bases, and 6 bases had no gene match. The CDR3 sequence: CAIKTSGRDEQFF. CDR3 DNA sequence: TGTGCCATCAAAACTAGCGGGCGAGATGAGCAGTTCTTC.

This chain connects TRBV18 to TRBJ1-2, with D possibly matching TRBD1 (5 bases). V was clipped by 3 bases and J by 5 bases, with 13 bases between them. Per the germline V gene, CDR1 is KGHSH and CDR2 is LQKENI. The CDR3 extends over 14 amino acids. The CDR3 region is CASSPDSNVYGYTF. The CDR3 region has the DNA TGTGCCAGCTCACCCGACAGTAACGTATATGGCTACACCTTC.

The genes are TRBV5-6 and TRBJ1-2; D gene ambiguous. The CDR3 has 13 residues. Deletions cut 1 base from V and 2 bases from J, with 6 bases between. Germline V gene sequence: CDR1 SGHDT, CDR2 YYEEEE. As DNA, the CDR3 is TGTGCCAGCAGCTTGACACCAAACTATGGCTACACCTTC. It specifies CASSLTPNYGYTF.

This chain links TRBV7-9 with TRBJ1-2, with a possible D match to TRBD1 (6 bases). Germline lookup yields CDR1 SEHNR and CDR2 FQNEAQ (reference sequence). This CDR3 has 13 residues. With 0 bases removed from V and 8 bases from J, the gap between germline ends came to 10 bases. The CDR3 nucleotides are TGTGCCAGCAGCTTAGCTACAGGGAAGGGCTACACCTTC. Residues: CASSLATGKGYTF.

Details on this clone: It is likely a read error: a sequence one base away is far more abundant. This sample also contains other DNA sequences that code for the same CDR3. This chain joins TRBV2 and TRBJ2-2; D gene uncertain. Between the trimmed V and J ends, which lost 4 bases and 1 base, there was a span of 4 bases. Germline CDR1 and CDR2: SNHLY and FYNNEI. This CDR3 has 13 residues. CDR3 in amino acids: CASSAENTGELFF. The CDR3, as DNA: TGTGCCAGCAGTGCAGAGAACACCGGGGAGCTGTTTTTT.

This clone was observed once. CDR3 in DNA: TGTGCCAGTAGTATGAAGAGGGACACTGAAGCTTTCTTT. Its protein is CASSMKRDTEAFF. This chain links TRBV19 with TRBJ1-1; D is unclear. Per the germline V gene, CDR1 is LNHDA and CDR2 is SQIVND (reference sequence). The CDR3 covers 13 residues. The V gene lost 3 bases and the J gene lost 3 bases, with 8 bases spanning the gap.

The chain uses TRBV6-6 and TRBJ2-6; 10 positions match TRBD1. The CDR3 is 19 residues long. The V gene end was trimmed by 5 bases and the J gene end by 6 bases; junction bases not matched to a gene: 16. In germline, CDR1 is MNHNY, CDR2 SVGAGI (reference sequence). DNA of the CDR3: TGTGCCAGCAGTCCTTGGGGGACAGGGGCACTCATTGAGGCCAACGTCCTGACTTTC. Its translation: CASSPWGTGALIEANVLTF.

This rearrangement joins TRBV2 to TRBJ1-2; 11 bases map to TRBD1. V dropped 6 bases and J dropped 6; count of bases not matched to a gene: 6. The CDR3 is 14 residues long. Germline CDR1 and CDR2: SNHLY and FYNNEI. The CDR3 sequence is CASRYRTGGDGYTF. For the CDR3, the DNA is TGTGCCAGCAGGTACCGGACAGGGGGCGATGGCTACACCTTC.

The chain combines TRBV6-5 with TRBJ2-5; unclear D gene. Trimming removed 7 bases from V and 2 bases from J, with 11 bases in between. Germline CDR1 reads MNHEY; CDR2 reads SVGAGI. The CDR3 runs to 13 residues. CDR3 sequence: CASTGASQETQYF. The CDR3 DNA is TGTGCCAGCACCGGAGCCTCGCAAGAGACCCAGTACTTC.

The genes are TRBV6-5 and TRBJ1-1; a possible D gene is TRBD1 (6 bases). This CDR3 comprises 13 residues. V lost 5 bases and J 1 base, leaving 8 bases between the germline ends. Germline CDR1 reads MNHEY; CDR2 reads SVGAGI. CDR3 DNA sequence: TGTGCCAGCAGTCAACAGGGGAACACTGAAGCTTTCTTT. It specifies CASSQQGNTEAFF.

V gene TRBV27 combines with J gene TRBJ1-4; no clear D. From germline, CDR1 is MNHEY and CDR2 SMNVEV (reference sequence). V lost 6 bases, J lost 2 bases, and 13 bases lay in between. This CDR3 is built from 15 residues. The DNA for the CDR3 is TGTGCCAGCAGCCGAAACTCCGGGACTAATGAAAAACTGTTTTTT. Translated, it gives CASSRNSGTNEKLFF.

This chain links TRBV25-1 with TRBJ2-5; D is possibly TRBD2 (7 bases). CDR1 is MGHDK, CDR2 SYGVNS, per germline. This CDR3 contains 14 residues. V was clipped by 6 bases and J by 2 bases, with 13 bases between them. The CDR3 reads CASSPGGPQETQYF. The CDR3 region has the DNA TGTGCCAGCAGCCCGGGGGGCCCTCAAGAGACCCAGTACTTC.

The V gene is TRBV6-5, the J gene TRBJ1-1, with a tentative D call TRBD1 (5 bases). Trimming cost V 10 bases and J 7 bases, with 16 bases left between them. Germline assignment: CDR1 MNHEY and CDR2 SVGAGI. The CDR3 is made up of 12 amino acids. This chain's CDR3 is CATGGRLDEAFF. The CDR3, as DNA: TGTGCCACCGGGGGACGGTTGGATGAAGCTTTCTTT.

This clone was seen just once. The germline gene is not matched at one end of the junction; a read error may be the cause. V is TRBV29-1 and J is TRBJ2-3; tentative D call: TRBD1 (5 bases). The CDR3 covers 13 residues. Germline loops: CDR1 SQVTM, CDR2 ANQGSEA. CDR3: CSAEGANTDTQYF. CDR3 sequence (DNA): TGCAGCGCTGAAGGGGCGAACACAGATACGCAGTATTTT.